These 23 T cell receptor beta chains originate from one sample sequenced in a study of shared clonotypes between healthy human individuals. TCRdb's table, derived via immunoSEQ multiplex PCR, lists solely in-frame clones and lacks some. This table holds over a million clones, 95% to 99% found once. The sequenced sample consisted of naive CD4+ T cells sorted from blood. The subset: CD45RA+ positively selected. These receptors came from a man between 25 and 39 years old in good health.

The genes are TRBV19 and TRBJ2-7; 8 bases align to TRBD2. The length of the CDR3 is 14 residues. The J segment lost 5 bases and the V segment lost 4 bases, leaving 7 bases of the junction unmatched. Germline CDR1 LNHDA, CDR2 SQIVND (reference sequence). CDR3 sequence reads: CASSTQREFDEQYF. The CDR3 nucleotides read TGTGCCAGTAGTACCCAGCGGGAGTTTGACGAGCAGTACTTC.

In regard to this clone: One end of the junction varies from germline; a read error may be responsible. The CDR3 sequence: CASSALLAGGLDF. Written as DNA, the CDR3 is TGTGCCAGCAGCGCACTACTAGCGGGAGGGCTTGACTTC. The chain employs TRBV9 and TRBJ2-7, with 13 nucleotides matching TRBD2. Per germline, CDR1 SGDLS and CDR2 YYNGEE. The length of the CDR3 is 13 residues.

The rearrangement joins TRBV15 to TRBJ2-7; D is possibly TRBD2 (5 bases). The V and J ends lost 5 bases and 0 bases respectively, with 14 bases between them. CDR3 length: 15 residues. Germline-derived CDR1 and CDR2 are LNHNV and YYDKDF (reference sequence). The CDR3 DNA sequence: TGTGCCACCAGCGACGGCATTACTAGCTCCTACGAGCAGTACTTC. It specifies CATSDGITSSYEQYF.

This clone was seen a single time. This chain links TRBV4-3 with TRBJ1-5; weak D call: TRBD1 (5 bases). The germline V gene has CDR1 LGHNA and CDR2 YSLEER. The CDR3 consists of 18 residues. V dropped 4 bases and J dropped 2 bases, with 21 bases sitting between them. For the CDR3, the DNA is TGCGCCAGCAGCCGAAGCGCCCCAGGGCTCACGGGCAATCAGCCCCAGCATTTT. This encodes CASSRSAPGLTGNQPQHF.

The chain joins TRBV7-2 to TRBJ2-1, with 10 bases identical to TRBD2. CDR1 and CDR2 from the germline V gene are SGHTA and FQGNSA. The V gene end was trimmed by 3 bases and the J gene end by 5 bases; junction bases not matched to a gene: 4. This CDR3 comprises 15 residues. The CDR3: CASSFGLAVNNEQFF. CDR3 bases: TGTGCCAGCAGCTTTGGACTAGCGGTCAACAATGAGCAGTTCTTC.

The rearrangement links TRBV28 to TRBJ1-5; D is ambiguous. The V end was cut by 5 bases, the J end by 10 bases, with 18 bases between. Germline V gene data show CDR1 as MDHEN and CDR2 as SYDVKM. The CDR3 extends over 14 amino acids. CDR3 coding DNA: TGTGCCAGCAGTCCCGCCGTGGCCCAAGGACCCCAGCATTTT. Translating gives CASSPAVAQGPQHF. The variable domain in full, with the rest retrieved from reference TRBV28 and TRBJ1-5, is DVKVTQSSRYLVKRTGEKVFLECVQDMDHENMFWYRQDPGLGLRLIYFSYDVKMKEKGDIPEGYSVSREKKERFSLILESASTNQTSMYLCASSPAVAQGPQHFGDGTRLSIL.

The CDR3 coding sequence is TGTGCCAGCAGTTTTCGGGGACGTTTGTATAGCTCCTACGAGCAGTACTTC. Translated: CASSFRGRLYSSYEQYF. The V call is TRBV27, the J call TRBJ2-7; either TRBD1 or TRBD2 may fit D (5 bases each). From germline, CDR1 is MNHEY and CDR2 SMNVEV (reference sequence). This CDR3 comprises 17 residues. Trimming removed 3 bases at V and 0 bases at J, with 18 bases between.

The CDR3 spells CASSLPGAEAFF. CDR3 DNA: TGTGCCAGCAGTTTACCGGGGGCTGAAGCTTTCTTT. This rearrangement joins TRBV28 to TRBJ1-1; D is perhaps TRBD1 (5 bases). There are 12 residues in the CDR3. Trimming shortened V by 2 bases and J by 6 bases, and 7 bases separated the two germline ends. The germline V gene encodes CDR1 MDHEN and CDR2 SYDVKM.

The chain joins TRBV5-4 to TRBJ2-1, with D tentatively TRBD1 (7 bases). CDR1 SGHNT and CDR2 YYREEE come from the germline V gene (reference sequence). Between the trimmed V and J ends, which lost 2 bases and 4 bases, there was a span of 13 bases. This CDR3 has 15 residues. CDR3 nucleotides: TGTGCCAGCAGCTTCGGCCCAGGGGGGTACAATGAGCAGTTCTTC. Translating gives CASSFGPGGYNEQFF.

CDR3 residues: CAWKGTSGRGWNTDTQYF. The CDR3 coding sequence is TGTGCCTGGAAGGGGACTAGCGGGAGAGGTTGGAACACAGATACGCAGTATTTT. The chain has TRBV30 and TRBJ2-3, with 14 bases matching TRBD2. CDR1 and CDR2 from the germline V gene are GTSNPN and SVGIG (reference sequence). V gave up 4 bases and J gave up 2 bases; unmatched junction bases: 11. The CDR3 has 18 amino acids.

The gene calls are TRBV5-5 and TRBJ2-7, with 9 bases aligning to TRBD1. After removal of 5 bases from V and 4 bases from J, the junction contained 7 bases not matched to a gene. Looked up from germline, CDR1 is SGHKS and CDR2 is YYEKEE (reference sequence). This CDR3 has 14 amino acids. The CDR3 DNA follows: TGTGCCAGCAGACCGCCGGGACAGGGTTACGAGCAGTACTTC. Its protein is CASRPPGQGYEQYF.

The J gene is TRBJ1-1, the V gene TRBV21-1; the table names TRBD1, a call not compared with the DNA. TRBV21-1 represents a pseudogene. The length of the CDR3 is 14 residues. The CDR3 DNA follows: TGTGCCAGCAGGGGACAACAGCTTAACACTGAAGCTTTCTTT. It is translated as CASRGQQLNTEAFF.

In its sample, this clone was seen once. V is TRBV7-9 and J is TRBJ2-3; the match to TRBD2 covers 7 bases. V trimming: 5 bases; J trimming: 1 base; junction bases outside the gene matches: 9. Germline V gene lookup returns CDR1 SEHNR and CDR2 FQNEAQ (reference sequence). This CDR3 is built from 16 residues. In nucleotides, the CDR3 is TGTGCCAGCAGCCATGGGCGGGGACTACGCACAGATACGCAGTATTTT. Translation gives CASSHGRGLRTDTQYF.

The chain uses TRBV5-1 and TRBJ2-3, with D tentatively TRBD2 (5 bases). From germline, CDR1 is SGHRS and CDR2 YFSETQ. Trimming pared 4 bases from V and 3 bases from J, leaving 12 bases between. The length of the CDR3 is 14 residues. The CDR3 loop reads CASSPTSSTDTQYF. The DNA for the CDR3 is TGCGCCAGCAGCCCCACTAGTTCTACAGATACGCAGTATTTT.

V is TRBV2 and J is TRBJ2-7, with unresolved D. The V end was cut by 4 bases, the J end by 5 bases, with 9 bases between. Germline CDR1 reads SNHLY; CDR2 reads FYNNEI. The CDR3 length is 12 residues. The CDR3 here is CASSVAVHEQYF. The CDR3 nucleotides are TGTGCCAGCAGTGTAGCAGTTCACGAGCAGTACTTC.

The gene calls are TRBV29-1 and TRBJ2-5; the match to TRBD2 covers 12 bases. The J segment lost 7 bases and the V segment lost 6 bases, leaving 12 bases of the junction unmatched. Germline V CDR1 and CDR2: SQVTM, ANQGSEA. The CDR3 is 15 amino acids. CDR3 in amino acids: CSVGLTSGRPGTQYF. DNA of the CDR3: TGCAGCGTGGGACTGACTAGCGGGAGACCAGGGACCCAGTACTTC.

The V gene is TRBV9, the J gene TRBJ2-7; tentative D call: TRBD2 (7 bases). The CDR3 loop spans 15 amino acids. Germline V lookup: CDR1 SGDLS, CDR2 YYNGEE. V dropped 0 bases and J dropped 3 bases, with 13 bases sitting between them. CDR3 in amino acids: CASSVAIGGVYEQYF. Written as DNA, the CDR3 is TGTGCCAGCAGCGTAGCTATAGGGGGGGTCTACGAGCAGTACTTC.

Regarding this clone: This specimen includes other DNA sequences encoding the same CDR3. The chain uses TRBV11-2 and TRBJ1-2; the D gene is possibly TRBD1 (5 bases). Trimming stripped 1 base from V and 2 bases from J, with 8 bases between. Germline lookup yields CDR1 SGHAT and CDR2 FQNNGV. The CDR3 covers 14 residues. CDR3 sequence: CASSLAGQNYGYTF. In nucleotides, the CDR3 is TGTGCCAGCAGCTTAGCGGGGCAGAACTATGGCTACACCTTC.

V is TRBV7-2 and J is TRBJ2-2; 10 positions agree with TRBD1. Germline values: CDR1 SGHTA, CDR2 FQGNSA. The CDR3 sequence is 18 residues long. J lost 6 bases, V lost 8 bases, and 18 bases had no gene match. The CDR3 DNA follows: TGTGCCAGCTTCCGAGACAGGGGGCGTGGTGGCGGCGCCGGGGAGCTGTTTTTT. Its protein is CASFRDRGRGGGAGELFF.

In its sample, this clone was seen once. V and J are TRBV29-1 and TRBJ2-5, with a possible D match to TRBD1 (6 bases). The germline gives CDR1 SQVTM, CDR2 ANQGSEA. The V end lost 5 bases, the J end lost 4 bases, and 17 bases lay between the germline ends. The CDR3 has 14 amino acids. CDR3 residues: CSVSPDRWRETQYF. The CDR3 coding sequence is TGCAGCGTTTCCCCCGACAGGTGGCGAGAGACCCAGTACTTC. The full variable domain, rest sourced from reference TRBV29-1 and TRBJ2-5, is SAVISQKPSRDICQRGTSLTIQCQVDSQVTMMFWYRQQPGQSLTLIATANQGSEATYESGFVIDKFPISRPNLTFSTLTVSNMSPEDSSIYLCSVSPDRWRETQYFGPGTRLLVL.

The V gene is TRBV6-4, the J gene TRBJ2-1, with 8 bases identical to TRBD1. The ends lost 0 bases at V and 6 bases at J; junction bases unmatched: 4. CDR1 is MRHNA and CDR2 is SNTAGT in the germline V gene. The CDR3 has 15 residues. CDR3 in DNA: TGTGCCAGCAGTGACTCTATTACAGGGGGCAATGAGCAGTTCTTC. This encodes CASSDSITGGNEQFF.

V usage is TRBV10-3 and J usage is TRBJ1-5; no firm D call. This CDR3 is 14 amino acids long. Trimming cost V 4 bases and J 4 bases, with 11 bases left between them. Germline V CDR1 and CDR2: ENHRY, SYGVKD. CDR3 amino acids: CAISGNGGNQPQHF. The CDR3 DNA follows: TGTGCCATCAGTGGGAACGGAGGGAATCAGCCCCAGCATTTT.

As regards this clone: Other DNA variants within this sample encode the same CDR3. The chain couples TRBV9 to TRBJ1-1; 7 positions agree with TRBD1. V lost 3 bases, J lost 0 bases, and 2 bases stayed unmatched. Germline-derived CDR1 and CDR2 are SGDLS and YYNGEE. The CDR3 length is 14 residues. CDR3 in amino acids: CASSATGMNTEAFF. The CDR3 DNA follows: TGTGCCAGCAGCGCGACAGGGATGAACACTGAAGCTTTCTTT.